The subject of this entry is one TCR beta chain. The sample originates from a study of shared clonotypes between healthy human individuals. It was into CD45RA+ naive and CD45RA-negative memory subsets that the CD4+ cells were split. The CDR3 loop spans 15 amino acids. Trimming took off 3 bases at V and 0 bases at J, with 9 bases between the two ends. CDR1 and CDR2 (germline): MNHEY, SMNVEV (reference sequence). The method was immunoSEQ multiplex PCR; TCRdb's version includes in-frame clones alone and lacks a portion of them. The table records a few million clones, about 94% of them present only once. V gene TRBV27 combines with J gene TRBJ2-4; D unclear. The sequence came from a man aged 18 to 29 in good health. The sample comprised naive CD4+ T cells sorted from blood. The subset is: CD45RA+ positively selected. The CDR3 protein is CASSFGLLAKNIQYF. CDR3 in DNA: TGTGCCAGCAGTTTCGGGCTTTTAGCCAAAAACATTCAGTACTTC.